Included here is one T cell receptor beta chain sequence, with context. The target antigen is unknown. The entry originates in a study of cytomegalovirus exposure and HLA in healthy donors. Whole-study results and caveats: In a later analysis, first-cohort TCR clusters were found to tend to co-occur in the approximately 120 validation repertoires. The study found most TCR sequences rare, yet found some public TCRs in many donors.

The data were produced by immunoSEQ multiplex PCR, yet TCRdb's version contains in-frame clones alone and is incomplete. The table records more than 150,000 clones, roughly 84% of them present only once. The germline V gene has CDR1 MNHEY and CDR2 SVGAGI. This CDR3 has 12 amino acids. V lost 10 bases, J lost 6 bases, and 12 bases lay in between. This TCR came from a woman younger than 35 in good health and CMV-seropositive. The rearrangement joins TRBV6-5 to TRBJ2-2; tentatively, D is TRBD1 (5 bases). Sequencing was performed on PBMCs. Here the CDR3 DNA reads TGTGCCACCAAGCAGGGTCCCGGGGAGCTGTTTTTT. This sequence encodes CATKQGPGELFF.